One T cell receptor beta chain is described in this entry. This sample was included in a study of blood T cell repertoires in COVID-19. About the study: Samples taken during acute and convalescent COVID-19 were collected in the United States, Italy and Spain.

Under the authors' procedure: Nucleated cell counts were estimated from reference gene primer amplification. Clones were read by immunoSEQ multiplex PCR, and TCRdb kept only the in-frame ones, dropping some. The DNA gave D and trimming, while V, J and clone size come from that table. The sample holds under 150,000 clones; 80% are singletons and the top ten take 4.5% to 6%. There are 13 residues in the CDR3. With 5 bases removed from V and 0 bases from J, the gap between germline ends came to 7 bases. CDR1 LNHDA and CDR2 SQIVND come from the germline V gene (reference sequence). The sequencing sample was made of peripheral blood. The J gene is TRBJ1-1, the V gene TRBV19, with D perhaps TRBD1 (5 bases). This clonotype originated in a woman aged 45 to 65 with acute or convalescent COVID-19. CDR3 residues: CASSSRVNTEAFF. The CDR3 nucleotides read TGTGCCAGTAGTTCCAGGGTGAACACTGAAGCTTTCTTT.